The clone carrying this TCR beta chain was seen a few times. Its matching antigen is unknown. Data came from immunoSEQ multiplex PCR; TCRdb stores just in-frame clones and leaves some out. Among about 78,000 clones, about four fifths were seen once, and the ten largest hold 2.8%. The entry originates in a study of T cells in localized non-small cell lung cancer. Overall study results and limits: In adjacent lung, a median roughly 57 of the top 100 tumor clones were found. Uninvolved adjacent lung, not tumor, had the highest T cell clonality.

Germline V gene sequence: CDR1 SEHNR, CDR2 FQNEAQ (reference sequence). The CDR3 is 15 residues long. V was pared by 1 base and J by 4 bases, with 10 bases between. Here the sequenced sample was peripheral blood, taken before any cancer treatment. The receptor's source is a man aged 40 to 70 with stage I lung adenocarcinoma. This sequence joins TRBV7-9 and TRBJ1-4, with D possibly being TRBD1 (5 bases). CDR3 protein: CASSLGAGNNEKLFF. Here the CDR3 DNA reads TGTGCCAGCAGCTTAGGGGCAGGGAATAATGAAAAACTGTTTTTT.